This T cell receptor beta chain was sequenced for a study of T cell responses to AZD1222 COVID-19 vaccine. Trimming cost V 1 base and J 2 bases, with 9 bases left between them. The germline gives CDR1 SGHTA, CDR2 FQGNSA. The CDR3 has 14 residues. Study-level results: Spike-specific TCR breadth and depth were elevated following two AZD1222 doses. Spike was spanned by vaccine-associated CD4 TCRs, which were dominant at 160-218 and 743-854. Donors in the cohort were predominantly white British and more often female, and clonal diversity was possibly underestimated.

For this clone: Its antigen is unknown.

Produced via immunoSEQ multiplex PCR; TCRdb's table is partial and in-frame only. The sample includes around 100,000 clones, nearly 90% of them seen just once. Timing groups of about 4 and about 12 weeks for second doses were pooled. The gene calls are TRBV7-2 and TRBJ2-7; maybe TRBD2 (6 bases). This receptor was taken from an adult who received the AZD1222 COVID-19 vaccine. The source was peripheral blood, collected 28 days after the second AZD1222 dose. For the CDR3, the DNA is TGTGCCAGCAGCTTAGATGCTAGCGCCTACGAGCAGTACTTC. Its protein is CASSLDASAYEQYF.